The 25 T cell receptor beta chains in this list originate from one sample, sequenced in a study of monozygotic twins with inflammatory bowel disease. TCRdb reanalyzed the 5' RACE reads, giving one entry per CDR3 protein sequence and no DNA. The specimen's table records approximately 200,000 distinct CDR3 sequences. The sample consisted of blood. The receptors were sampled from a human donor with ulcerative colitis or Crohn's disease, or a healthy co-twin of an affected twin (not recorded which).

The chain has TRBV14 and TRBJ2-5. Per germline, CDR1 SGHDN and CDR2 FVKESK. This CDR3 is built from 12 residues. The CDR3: CASSHVQETQYF.

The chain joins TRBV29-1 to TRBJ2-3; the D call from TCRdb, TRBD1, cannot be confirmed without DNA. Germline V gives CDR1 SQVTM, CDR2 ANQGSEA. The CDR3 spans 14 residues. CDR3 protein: CSVHGAGSTDTQYF.

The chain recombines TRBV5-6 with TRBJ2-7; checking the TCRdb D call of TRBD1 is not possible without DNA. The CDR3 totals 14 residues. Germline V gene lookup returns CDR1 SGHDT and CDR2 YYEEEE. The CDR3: CASSRTGVSNEQYF. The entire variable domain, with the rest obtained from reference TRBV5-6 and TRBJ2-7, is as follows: DAGVTQSPTHLIKTRGQQVTLRCSPKSGHDTVSWYQQALGQGPQFIFQYYEEEERQRGNFPDRFSGHQFPNYSSELNVNALLLGDSALYLCASSRTGVSNEQYFGPGTRLTVT.

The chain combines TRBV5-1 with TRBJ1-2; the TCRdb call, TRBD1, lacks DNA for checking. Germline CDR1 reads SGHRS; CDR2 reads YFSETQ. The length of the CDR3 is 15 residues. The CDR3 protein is CASSLGQGFSYGYTF.

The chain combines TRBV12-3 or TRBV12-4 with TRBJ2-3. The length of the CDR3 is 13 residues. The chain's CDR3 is CASSRQRSDTQYF.

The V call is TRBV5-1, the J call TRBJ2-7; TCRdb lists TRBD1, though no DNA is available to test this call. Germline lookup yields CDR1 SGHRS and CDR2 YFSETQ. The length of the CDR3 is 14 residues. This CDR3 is CASSLDSGGYEQYF.

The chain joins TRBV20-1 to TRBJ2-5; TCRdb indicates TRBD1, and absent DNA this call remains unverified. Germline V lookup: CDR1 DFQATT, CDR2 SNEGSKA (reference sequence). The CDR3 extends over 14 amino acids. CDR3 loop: CSADGGQGDETQYF.

The CDR3 sequence is CASSSGLAGSQETQYF. V is TRBV5-1 and J is TRBJ2-5; TCRdb outputs TRBD2, but without DNA this stays unchecked. Germline CDR1 is SGHRS and CDR2 is YFSETQ. The CDR3 covers 16 residues.

This chain's CDR3 is CASSFFFGNNEQFF. The J gene is TRBJ2-1, the V gene TRBV7-2. The germline V gene encodes CDR1 SGHTA and CDR2 FQGNSA. CDR3 length: 14 amino acids.

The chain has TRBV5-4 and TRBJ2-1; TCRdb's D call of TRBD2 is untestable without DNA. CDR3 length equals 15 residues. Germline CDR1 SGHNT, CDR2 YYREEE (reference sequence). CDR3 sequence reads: CASSLGAGGNNEQFF.

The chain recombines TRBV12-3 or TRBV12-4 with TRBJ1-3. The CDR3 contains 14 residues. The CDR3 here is CASSLSGSGNTIYF.

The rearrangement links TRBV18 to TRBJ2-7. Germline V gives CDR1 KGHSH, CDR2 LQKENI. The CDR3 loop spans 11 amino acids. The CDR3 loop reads CASSSINEQYF.

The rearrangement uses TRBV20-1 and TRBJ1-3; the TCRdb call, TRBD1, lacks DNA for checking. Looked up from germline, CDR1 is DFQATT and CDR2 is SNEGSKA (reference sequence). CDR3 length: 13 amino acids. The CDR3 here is CSAYRGAGNTIYF.

The CDR3 reads CASSLEAGRGNEKLFF. The J gene is TRBJ1-4, the V gene TRBV5-1; absent DNA, TCRdb's TRBD1 call cannot be checked. CDR3 length: 16 amino acids. Germline V gives CDR1 SGHRS, CDR2 YFSETQ.

The CDR3 sequence is CASSSASGGGLNEQFF. This chain connects TRBV5-1 to TRBJ2-1; TCRdb proposes TRBD1, but this gene call is untestable without DNA. CDR1 is SGHRS and CDR2 is YFSETQ in the germline V gene. The CDR3 has 16 amino acids.

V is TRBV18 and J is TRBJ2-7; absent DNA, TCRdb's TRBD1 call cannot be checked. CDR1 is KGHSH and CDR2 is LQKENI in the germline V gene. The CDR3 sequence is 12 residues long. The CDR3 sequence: CASSREGYEQYF. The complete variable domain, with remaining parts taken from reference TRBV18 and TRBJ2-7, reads NAGVMQNPRHLVRRRGQEARLRCSPMKGHSHVYWYRQLPEEGLKFMVYLQKENIIDESGMPKERFSAEFPKEGPSILRIQQVVRGDSAAYFCASSREGYEQYFGPGTRLTVT.

Here the CDR3 reads CASSGQKEYNEQFF. The V call is TRBV12-3 or TRBV12-4, the J call TRBJ2-1; there is no DNA to check the TCRdb D call of TRBD1. This CDR3 contains 14 residues.

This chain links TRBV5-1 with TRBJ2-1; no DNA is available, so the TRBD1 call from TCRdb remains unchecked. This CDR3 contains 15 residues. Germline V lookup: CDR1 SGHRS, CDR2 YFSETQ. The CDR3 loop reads CASSFELTDYNEQFF.

The CDR3 protein is CASSFLAGVYQETQYF. V and J are TRBV5-1 and TRBJ2-5; the TCRdb D gene call, TRBD2, has no DNA to confirm it. This CDR3 region has 16 residues. Germline V gene sequence: CDR1 SGHRS, CDR2 YFSETQ.

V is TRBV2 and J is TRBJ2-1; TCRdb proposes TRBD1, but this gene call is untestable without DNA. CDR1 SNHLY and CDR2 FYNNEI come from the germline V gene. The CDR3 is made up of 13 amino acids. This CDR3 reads CASSAADRVEQFF.

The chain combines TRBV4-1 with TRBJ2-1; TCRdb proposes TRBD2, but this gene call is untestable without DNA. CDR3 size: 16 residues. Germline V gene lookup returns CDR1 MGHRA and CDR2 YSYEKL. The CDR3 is CASSREGLANYNEQFF.

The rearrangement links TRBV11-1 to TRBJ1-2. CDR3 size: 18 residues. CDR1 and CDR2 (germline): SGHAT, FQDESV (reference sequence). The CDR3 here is CASSTPNIPYREGYGYTF. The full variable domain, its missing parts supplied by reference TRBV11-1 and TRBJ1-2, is EAEVAQSPRYKITEKSQAVAFWCDPISGHATLYWYRQILGQGPELLVQFQDESVVDDSQLPKDRFSAERLKGVDSTLKIQPAELGDSAMYLCASSTPNIPYREGYGYTFGSGTRLTVV.

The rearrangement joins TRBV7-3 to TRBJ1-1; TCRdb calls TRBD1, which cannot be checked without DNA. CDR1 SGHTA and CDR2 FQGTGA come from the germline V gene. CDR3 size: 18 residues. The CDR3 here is CASSAAGTGVLGDTEAFF.

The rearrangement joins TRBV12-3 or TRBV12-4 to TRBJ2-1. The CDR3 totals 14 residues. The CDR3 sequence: CASSLYSSYNEQFF.

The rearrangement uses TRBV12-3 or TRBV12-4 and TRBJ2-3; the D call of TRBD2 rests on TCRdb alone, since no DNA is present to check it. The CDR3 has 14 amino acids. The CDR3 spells CASLPSGETDTQYF.